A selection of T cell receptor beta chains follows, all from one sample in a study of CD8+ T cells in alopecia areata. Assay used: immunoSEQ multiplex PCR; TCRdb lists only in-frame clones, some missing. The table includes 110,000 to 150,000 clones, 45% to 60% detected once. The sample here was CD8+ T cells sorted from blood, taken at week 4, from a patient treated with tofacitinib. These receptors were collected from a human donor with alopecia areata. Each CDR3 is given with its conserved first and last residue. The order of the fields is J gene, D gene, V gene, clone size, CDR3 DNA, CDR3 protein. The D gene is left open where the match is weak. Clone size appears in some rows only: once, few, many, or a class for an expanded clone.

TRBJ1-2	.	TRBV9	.	TGTGCCAGCAGCGTAGGTTCAGAGACCGGCTATGGCTACACCTTC	CASSVGSETGYGYTF
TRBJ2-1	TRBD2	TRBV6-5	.	TGTGCCAGCAGTTACCCCCCGGGGGAGGGGCACAATGAGCAGTTCTTC	CASSYPPGEGHNEQFF
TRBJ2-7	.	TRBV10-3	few	TGTGCCATCAGTGAGTCGGCAGCCGCCTACGAGCAGTACTTC	CAISESAAAYEQYF
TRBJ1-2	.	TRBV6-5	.	TGTGCCAGCACCCAGTTAGGGGAGGAGGGTGGCTACACCTTC	CASTQLGEEGGYTF
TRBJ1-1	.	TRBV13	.	TGTGCCAGCAGCTTACTCGACGAGACGGTTGAAGCTTTCTTT	CASSLLDETVEAFF
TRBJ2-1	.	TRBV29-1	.	TGCACCGTCCGGGACAAGTACAATGAGCAGTTCTTC	CTVRDKYNEQFF
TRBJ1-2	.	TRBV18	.	TGTGCCAGCTCACAGGACTTCCAGCATGGCTACACCTTC	CASSQDFQHGYTF
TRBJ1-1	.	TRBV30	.	TGTGCCAGAGCGGGGGGCAGGGGAGCTTTCTTT	CARAGGRGAFF
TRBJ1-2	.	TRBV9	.	TGTGCCAGCATGGGGGCTGAGGGTAACTATGGCTACACCTTC	CASMGAEGNYGYTF
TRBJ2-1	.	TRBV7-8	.	TGTGCCAGCAGCTTGGGCTCTTCGGTTGAGCAGTTCTTC	CASSLGSSVEQFF
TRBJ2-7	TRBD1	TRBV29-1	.	TGCAGCGTTGTCCGAGGGACAGGCTACGAGCAGTACTTC	CSVVRGTGYEQYF
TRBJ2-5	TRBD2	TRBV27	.	TGTGCCAGCAGTCCCGGACTAGCGGAAGAGACCCAGTACTTC	CASSPGLAEETQYF
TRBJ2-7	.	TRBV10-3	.	TGTGCCGTACAAGGCGGGTCCTACGAGCAGTACTTC	CAVQGGSYEQYF
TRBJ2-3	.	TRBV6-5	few	TGTGCCAGCAGTTACGACGGAAACACAGATACGCAGTATTTT	CASSYDGNTDTQYF
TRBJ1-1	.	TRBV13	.	TGTGCCAGCAGCTTTGACAGGCACACTGAAGCTTTCTTT	CASSFDRHTEAFF
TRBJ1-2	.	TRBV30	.	TGTGCCTGGAGTGTTTCTAGCAACTATGGCTACACCTTC	CAWSVSSNYGYTF
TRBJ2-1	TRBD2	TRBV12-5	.	TGTGCTAGTGGTTTGGCTCTAGCGGGGAGAGGGAATGAGCAGTTCTTC	CASGLALAGRGNEQFF
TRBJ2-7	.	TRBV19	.	TGTGCCAGTAGTATTTCGGGACACGAGCAGTACTTC	CASSISGHEQYF
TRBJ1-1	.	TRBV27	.	TGTGCCAGCAGTTTAGGGCTCTACACTGAAGCTTTCTTT	CASSLGLYTEAFF
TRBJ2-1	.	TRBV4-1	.	TGCGCCAGCAGCGTCTACCACAATGAGCAGTTCTTC	CASSVYHNEQFF
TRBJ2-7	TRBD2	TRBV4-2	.	TGTGCCAGCAGCCAAGATGCTAGCGGGGGGGTCTCCGAGCAGTACTTC	CASSQDASGGVSEQYF
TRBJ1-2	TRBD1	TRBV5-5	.	TGTGCCAGCAGCTTATCCCCGGACAGGGGGATTGGCTACACCTTC	CASSLSPDRGIGYTF
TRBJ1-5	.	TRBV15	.	TGTGCCACTGGGAACTTGGTTGGCCCCCCTAGCAATCAGCCCCAGCATTTT	CATGNLVGPPSNQPQHF
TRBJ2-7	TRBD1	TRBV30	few	TGTGCCTGGAGTCCGACAGGGGCCTACGAGCAGTACTTC	CAWSPTGAYEQYF
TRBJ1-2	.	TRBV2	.	TGTGCCAGCAGTGAAGCCGTACTACCTCGGTACGCCTACACCTTC	CASSEAVLPRYAYTF